Below, 11 T cell receptor beta chains from the same sample are listed, as sequenced in a study of graft-versus-host responses after intestinal transplantation. The repertoire was sequenced with immunoSEQ multiplex PCR; TCRdb's copy has only in-frame clones and lacks some. The profile shows 35,000 to 40,000 clones, roughly 87% of them singletons. Investigators treated the graft tissue so that it released intraepithelial and lamina propria lymphocytes. The input for sequencing was ileum tissue, taken around seven months after intestinal transplant. All receptors come from a human patient who received an intestinal transplant, so some T cells may come from the graft donor.

This clone was counted between two and nine times. One end of the junction varies from germline; a read error may be responsible. The V and J genes are TRBV15 and TRBJ2-7, with 12 bases lining up with TRBD2. The germline V gene has CDR1 LNHNV and CDR2 YYDKDF (reference sequence). This CDR3 has 13 amino acids. CDR3 DNA sequence: TGTGCCACCAGCAGAGATGGACTAGCGGGGACGAGCTTC. It translates to CATSRDGLAGTSF.

V usage is TRBV7-6 and J usage is TRBJ2-2; either TRBD1 or TRBD2 may fit D (5 bases each). V lost 3 bases and J 5 bases, leaving 10 bases between the germline ends. The CDR3 is 14 amino acids. Germline V CDR1 and CDR2: SGHVS, FNYEAQ. The chain's CDR3 is CASSLGEGTGELFF. The CDR3 DNA follows: TGTGCCAGCAGCTTGGGAGAGGGGACCGGGGAGCTGTTTTTT.

The chain employs TRBV19 and TRBJ2-2; D gene unclear. CDR1 is LNHDA, CDR2 SQIVND, per germline (reference sequence). The CDR3 contains 10 residues. V was pared by 9 bases and J by 7 bases, with 6 bases between. The CDR3: CASWGGELFF. CDR3 nucleotide sequence: TGTGCCAGCTGGGGCGGGGAGCTGTTTTTT.

The chain uses TRBV7-9 and TRBJ1-5; D possibly corresponds to TRBD1 (6 bases). Trimming stripped 1 base from V and 1 base from J, with 8 bases between. In germline, CDR1 is SEHNR, CDR2 FQNEAQ (reference sequence). The CDR3 loop spans 15 amino acids. The CDR3 DNA reads TGTGCCAGCAGCTTAGGGACAGTAAGCAATCAGCCCCAGCATTTT. The encoded protein is CASSLGTVSNQPQHF. The entire variable domain, with the rest obtained from reference TRBV7-9 and TRBJ1-5, is as follows: DTGVSQNPRHKITKRGQNVTFRCDPISEHNRLYWYRQTLGQGPEFLTYFQNEAQLEKSRLLSDRFSAERPKGSFSTLEIQRTEQGDSAMYLCASSLGTVSNQPQHFGDGTRLSIL.

V gene TRBV11-2 combines with J gene TRBJ1-1; tentative D call: TRBD1 (5 bases). V shed 0 bases and J shed 5 bases, with 7 bases lying between them. Germline CDR1 reads SGHAT; CDR2 reads FQNNGV. This CDR3 region has 13 residues. Here the CDR3 DNA reads TGTGCCAGCAGCTTAGACAGGGAGACTGAAGCTTTCTTT. Its protein product is CASSLDRETEAFF.

The chain recombines TRBV9 with TRBJ1-4; D is perhaps TRBD1 (5 bases). This CDR3 comprises 15 residues. Germline V gene data show CDR1 as SGDLS and CDR2 as YYNGEE. The V end was cut by 4 bases, the J end by 3 bases, with 13 bases between. CDR3 sequence: CASSPWDGSNEKLFF. CDR3 DNA: TGTGCCAGCAGCCCTTGGGACGGATCTAATGAAAAACTGTTTTTT.

This rearrangement joins TRBV5-1 to TRBJ2-7, with D hard to call. V lost 0 bases and J 2 bases, leaving 6 bases between the germline ends. CDR1 is SGHRS and CDR2 is YFSETQ in the germline V gene. The CDR3 extends over 13 amino acids. The CDR3 DNA sequence: TGCGCCAGCAGCTTGGGGTACACCTACGAGCAGTACTTC. Amino acids: CASSLGYTYEQYF.

This chain links TRBV27 with TRBJ1-2; tentative D call: TRBD1 (6 bases). Germline values: CDR1 MNHEY, CDR2 SMNVEV (reference sequence). The CDR3 loop spans 13 amino acids. V was trimmed by 1 base and J by 8 bases, leaving 11 bases between them. CDR3 nucleotide sequence: TGTGCCAGCAGTTTATTGGGGGGCGGGGGCTACACCTTC. Its translation: CASSLLGGGGYTF.

This clone was seen more than once but under ten times. The chain is built from TRBV29-1 and TRBJ2-7; possibly TRBD1 or TRBD2 for D (5 bases each). The length of the CDR3 is 12 residues. CDR1 SQVTM and CDR2 ANQGSEA come from the germline V gene. The germline V and J ends were trimmed by 7 bases and 0 bases, with 10 bases remaining between them. The CDR3 sequence is CSAGTYSYEQYF. In nucleotides, the CDR3 is TGCAGCGCGGGGACCTACTCCTACGAGCAGTACTTC.

This sequence joins TRBV6-4 and TRBJ1-6, with a tentative D call TRBD1 (6 bases). Germline V lookup: CDR1 MRHNA, CDR2 SNTAGT. This CDR3 region has 15 residues. V was cut by 5 bases and J by 4 bases, with 12 bases left in between. The CDR3 here is CASSSTTGYNSPLHF. The CDR3 DNA sequence: TGTGCCAGCAGTTCGACGACAGGTTATAATTCACCCCTCCACTTT.

The chain is built from TRBV7-9 and TRBJ2-2, with 13 bases that match TRBD2. The CDR3 totals 18 residues. J was trimmed by 3 bases and V by 5 bases; bases with no gene match: 9. Germline lookup yields CDR1 SEHNR and CDR2 FQNEAQ (reference sequence). The CDR3 here is CASSPPLAGGPHTGELFF. The CDR3 region has the DNA TGTGCCAGCAGCCCCCCACTAGCGGGGGGGCCGCACACCGGGGAGCTGTTTTTT. Using reference TRBV7-9 and TRBJ2-2 for the parts outside the CDR3, the full variable domain is DTGVSQNPRHKITKRGQNVTFRCDPISEHNRLYWYRQTLGQGPEFLTYFQNEAQLEKSRLLSDRFSAERPKGSFSTLEIQRTEQGDSAMYLCASSPPLAGGPHTGELFFGEGSRLTVL.